This TCR beta chain was captured by sequencing in a study of shared clonotypes between healthy human individuals. Study context: Three plates were used per donor for CD4 naive, three for CD4 memory, two for CD8 naive and one for CD8 memory.

Clones were sequenced by immunoSEQ multiplex PCR, and TCRdb holds only the in-frame ones, with some missing. Of 450,000 to 700,000 clones in the sample, roughly 95% were seen once. Terminally differentiated effector memory CD45RA+ cells were left out of the naive CD8 fraction, which was CD45RO-negative and positively selected for CCR7. General study results and limits: What rarefaction showed was incomplete sorted-subset sequencing despite large depth. Sampling involved blood alone; tissue repertoires likely differ.

J was trimmed by 6 bases and V by 6 bases; bases with no gene match: 5. CDR3 length: 13 residues. CDR1 is MDHEN and CDR2 is SYDVKM in the germline V gene. A remark on this clone: What it binds is not known.

The chain employs TRBV28 and TRBJ1-1; 9 bases line up with TRBD1. This TCR came from a woman in her 30s in good health. The source material was naive CD8+ T cells sorted from blood. The CDR3 DNA reads TGTGCCAGCAGCCCTACAGGGGGCTCTGAAGCTTTCTTT. This sequence encodes CASSPTGGSEAFF.